The clone carrying this T cell receptor beta chain was counted at least ten times. Its target is unknown. The sample originates from a study of T-cell memory formation after mild COVID-19. Study-level findings and limits: Shrinking CD4+ clones were chiefly CM and EM; CD8+ ones were chiefly EMRA.

This CDR3 has 13 residues. V was pared by 6 bases and J by 4 bases, with 10 bases between. Per the germline V gene, CDR1 is SEHNR and CDR2 is FQNEAQ (reference sequence). TCRdb used MiXCR to reprocess the 5' RACE reads, holding one entry per CDR3 protein. This table holds about 110,000 distinct CDR3 sequences, around 12% found once. The sample consisted of PBMCs or a T cell subset sorted from them (not recorded which). This sequence originates from an adult woman who had mild COVID-19 (a few samples of this study predate the infection). Cell type and time point are not known. The J gene is TRBJ2-1, the V gene TRBV7-9; D possibly corresponds to TRBD2 (6 bases). This chain's CDR3 is CASRRENYNEQFF. As DNA, the CDR3 is TGTGCCAGCAGACGGGAGAATTACAATGAGCAGTTCTTC. The full variable domain, with the rest looked up from reference TRBV7-9 and TRBJ2-1, is DTGVSQNPRHKITKRGQNVTFRCDPISEHNRLYWYRQTLGQGPEFLTYFQNEAQLEKSRLLSDRFSAERPKGSFSTLEIQRTEQGDSAMYLCASRRENYNEQFFGPGTRLTVL.